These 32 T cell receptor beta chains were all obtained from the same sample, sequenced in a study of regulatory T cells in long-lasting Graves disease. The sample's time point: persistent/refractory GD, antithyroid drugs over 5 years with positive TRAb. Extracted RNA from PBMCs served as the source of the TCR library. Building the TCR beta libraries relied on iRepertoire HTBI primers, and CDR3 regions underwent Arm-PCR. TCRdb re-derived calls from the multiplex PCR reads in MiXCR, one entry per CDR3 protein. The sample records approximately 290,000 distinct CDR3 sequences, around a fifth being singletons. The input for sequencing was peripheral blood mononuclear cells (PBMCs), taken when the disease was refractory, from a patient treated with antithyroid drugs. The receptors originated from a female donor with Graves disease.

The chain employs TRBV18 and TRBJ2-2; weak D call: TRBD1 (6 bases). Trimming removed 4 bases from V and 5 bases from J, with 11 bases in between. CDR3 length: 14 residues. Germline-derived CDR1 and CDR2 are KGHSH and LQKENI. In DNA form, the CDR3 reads TGTGCCAGCTCACTATTACAGGGAACCGGGGAGCTGTTTTTT. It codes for CASSLLQGTGELFF.

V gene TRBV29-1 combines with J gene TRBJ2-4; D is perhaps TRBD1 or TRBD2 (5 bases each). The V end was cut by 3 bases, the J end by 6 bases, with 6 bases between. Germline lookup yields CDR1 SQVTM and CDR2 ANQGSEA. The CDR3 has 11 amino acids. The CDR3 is CSVEGRNIQYF. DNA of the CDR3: TGCAGCGTTGAGGGACGAAACATTCAGTACTTC.

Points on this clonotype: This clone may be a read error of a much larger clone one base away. CDR3 bases: TGTGCCAGCCAGGGCGTTAGCGGGGGTATCGGGGAGCTGTTTTTT. Encoded protein: CASQGVSGGIGELFF. V usage is TRBV28 and J usage is TRBJ2-2; 9 bases are shared with TRBD2. Germline CDR1 MDHEN, CDR2 SYDVKM. There are 15 residues in the CDR3. The trim removed 8 bases at V and 7 bases at J, leaving 11 bases unmatched.

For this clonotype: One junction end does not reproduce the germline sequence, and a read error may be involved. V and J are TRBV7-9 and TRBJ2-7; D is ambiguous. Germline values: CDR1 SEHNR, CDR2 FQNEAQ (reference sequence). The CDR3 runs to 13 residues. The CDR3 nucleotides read TGTGCCAGCAGCTCCCCAGGCGATCCCTCCCCGGACTTC. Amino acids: CASSSPGDPSPDF.

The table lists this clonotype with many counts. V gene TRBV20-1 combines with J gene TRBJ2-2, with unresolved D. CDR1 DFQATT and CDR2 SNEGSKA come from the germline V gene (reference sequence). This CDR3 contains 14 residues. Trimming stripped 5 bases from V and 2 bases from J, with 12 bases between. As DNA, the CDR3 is TGCAGTGCTGAAGTGGGCCCAAACACCGGGGAGCTGTTTTTT. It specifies CSAEVGPNTGELFF.

Written as DNA, the CDR3 is TGCGCCAGCAGCCAAGATGAGCTAGCGGGAGGTTACGAGCAGTACTTC. Protein: CASSQDELAGGYEQYF. The chain carries TRBV4-1 and TRBJ2-7, with 11 bases that match TRBD2. V gave up 0 bases and J gave up 4 bases; unmatched junction bases: 5. This CDR3 has 16 residues. From germline, CDR1 is MGHRA and CDR2 YSYEKL.

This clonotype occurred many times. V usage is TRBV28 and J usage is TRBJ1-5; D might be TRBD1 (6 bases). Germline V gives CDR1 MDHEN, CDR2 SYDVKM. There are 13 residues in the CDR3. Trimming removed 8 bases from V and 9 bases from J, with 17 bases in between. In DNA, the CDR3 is TGTGCCAGCTTACAGGGACTCGGTGCGCCCCAGCATTTT. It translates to CASLQGLGAPQHF. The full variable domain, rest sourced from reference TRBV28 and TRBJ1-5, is DVKVTQSSRYLVKRTGEKVFLECVQDMDHENMFWYRQDPGLGLRLIYFSYDVKMKEKGDIPEGYSVSREKKERFSLILESASTNQTSMYLCASLQGLGAPQHFGDGTRLSIL.

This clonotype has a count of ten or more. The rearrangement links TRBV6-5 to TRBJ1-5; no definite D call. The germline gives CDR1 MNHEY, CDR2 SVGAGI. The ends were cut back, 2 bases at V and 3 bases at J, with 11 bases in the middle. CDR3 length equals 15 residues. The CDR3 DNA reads TGTGCCAGCAGTTACACCGGCTTATCCAATCAGCCCCAGCATTTT. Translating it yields CASSYTGLSNQPQHF.

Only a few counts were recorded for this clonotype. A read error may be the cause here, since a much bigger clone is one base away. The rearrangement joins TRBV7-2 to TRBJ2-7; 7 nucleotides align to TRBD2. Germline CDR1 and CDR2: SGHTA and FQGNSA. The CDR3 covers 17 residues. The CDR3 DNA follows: TGTGCCAGCAGCTTAGTGGGAGGGGCGGGAGCGGCGTACGAGCAGTGCTTC. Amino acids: CASSLVGGAGAAYEQCF.

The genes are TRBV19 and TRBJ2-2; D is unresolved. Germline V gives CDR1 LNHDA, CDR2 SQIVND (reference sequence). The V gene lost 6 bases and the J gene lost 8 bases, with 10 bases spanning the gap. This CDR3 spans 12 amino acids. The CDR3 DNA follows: TGTGCCAGTAGGAACCCCCCGGGGGAGCTGTTTTTT. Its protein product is CASRNPPGELFF.

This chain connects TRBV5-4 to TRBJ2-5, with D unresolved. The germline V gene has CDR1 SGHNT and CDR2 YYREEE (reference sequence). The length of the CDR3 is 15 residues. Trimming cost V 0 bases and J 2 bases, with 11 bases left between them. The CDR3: CASSLAIGWQETQYF. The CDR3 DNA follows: TGTGCCAGCAGCTTGGCGATAGGGTGGCAAGAGACCCAGTACTTC.

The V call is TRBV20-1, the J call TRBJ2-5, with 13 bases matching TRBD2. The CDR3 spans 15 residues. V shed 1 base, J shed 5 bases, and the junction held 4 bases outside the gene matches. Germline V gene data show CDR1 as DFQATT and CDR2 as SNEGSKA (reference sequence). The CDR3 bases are TGCAGTGCTAGAGTTGGGACTAGCGGGATGGAGACCCAGTACTTC. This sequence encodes CSARVGTSGMETQYF.

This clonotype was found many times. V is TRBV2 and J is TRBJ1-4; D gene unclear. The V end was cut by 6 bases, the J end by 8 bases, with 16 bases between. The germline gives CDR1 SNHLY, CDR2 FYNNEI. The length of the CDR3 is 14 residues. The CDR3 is CASSNRLSSEKLFF. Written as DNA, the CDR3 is TGTGCCAGCAGCAATCGGTTAAGTTCCGAAAAACTGTTTTTT.

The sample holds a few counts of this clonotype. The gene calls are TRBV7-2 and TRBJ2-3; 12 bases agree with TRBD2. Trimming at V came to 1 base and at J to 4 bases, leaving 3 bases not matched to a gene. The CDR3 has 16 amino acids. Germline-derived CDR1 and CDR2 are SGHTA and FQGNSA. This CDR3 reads CASSLGLAGDADTQYF. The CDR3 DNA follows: TGTGCCAGCAGCTTAGGACTAGCGGGAGACGCAGATACGCAGTATTTT.

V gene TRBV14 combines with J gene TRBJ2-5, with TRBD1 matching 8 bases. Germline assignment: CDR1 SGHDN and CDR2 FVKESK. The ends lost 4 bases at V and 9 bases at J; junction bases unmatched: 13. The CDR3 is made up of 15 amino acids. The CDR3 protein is CASSRGQGGREAQYF. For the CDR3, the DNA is TGTGCCAGCAGCCGCGGACAGGGTGGTAGGGAGGCCCAGTACTTC.

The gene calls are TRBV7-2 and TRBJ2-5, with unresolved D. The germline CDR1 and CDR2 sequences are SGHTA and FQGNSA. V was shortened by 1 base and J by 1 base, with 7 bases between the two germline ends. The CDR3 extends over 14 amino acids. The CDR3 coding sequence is TGTGCCAGCAGCTTAGATGCAGGCCAAGAGACCCAGTACTTC. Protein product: CASSLDAGQETQYF.

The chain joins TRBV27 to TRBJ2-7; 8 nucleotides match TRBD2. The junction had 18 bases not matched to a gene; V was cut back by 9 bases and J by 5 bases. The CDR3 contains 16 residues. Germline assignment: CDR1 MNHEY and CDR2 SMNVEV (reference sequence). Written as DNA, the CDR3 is TGTGCCAGGACCAAGGGTAGCGGGAACTCATTGGACGAGCAGTACTTC. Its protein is CARTKGSGNSLDEQYF.

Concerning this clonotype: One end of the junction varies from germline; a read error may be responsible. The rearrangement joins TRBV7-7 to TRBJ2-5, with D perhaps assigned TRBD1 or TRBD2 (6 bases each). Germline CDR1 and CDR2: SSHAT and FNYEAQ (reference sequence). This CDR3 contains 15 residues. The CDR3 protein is CASSLVGGGQETQYF. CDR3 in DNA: TGTGCTAGCAGCTTAGTGGGGGGCGGCCAAGAGACCCAGTACTTC. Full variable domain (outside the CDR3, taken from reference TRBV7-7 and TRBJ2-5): GAGVSQSPRYKVTKRGQDVTLRCDPISSHATLYWYQQALGQGPEFLTYFNYEAQPDKSGLPSDRFSAERPEGSISTLTIQRTEQRDSAMYRCASSLVGGGQETQYFGPGTRLLVL.

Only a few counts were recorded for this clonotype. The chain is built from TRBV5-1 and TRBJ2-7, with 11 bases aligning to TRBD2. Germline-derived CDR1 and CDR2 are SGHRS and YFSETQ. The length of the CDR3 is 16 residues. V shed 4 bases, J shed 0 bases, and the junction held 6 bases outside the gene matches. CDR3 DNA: TGCGCCAGCAGCCCAGTTACTAGCGGGAGCTCCTACGAGCAGTACTTC. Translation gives CASSPVTSGSSYEQYF.

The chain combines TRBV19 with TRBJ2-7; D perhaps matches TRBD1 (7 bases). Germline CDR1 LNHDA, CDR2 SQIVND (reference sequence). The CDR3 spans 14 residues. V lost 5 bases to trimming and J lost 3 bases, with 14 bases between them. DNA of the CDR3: TGTGCCAGTAGTCCCCGGAGGGGGCTCTACGAGCAGTACTTC. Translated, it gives CASSPRRGLYEQYF.

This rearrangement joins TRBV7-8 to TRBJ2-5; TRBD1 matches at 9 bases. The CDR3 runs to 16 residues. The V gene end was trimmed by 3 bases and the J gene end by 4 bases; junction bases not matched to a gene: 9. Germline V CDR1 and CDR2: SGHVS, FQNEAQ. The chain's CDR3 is CASSFTGGAWGETQYF. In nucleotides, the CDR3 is TGTGCCAGCAGCTTTACAGGGGGCGCGTGGGGAGAGACCCAGTACTTC.

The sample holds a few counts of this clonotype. CDR3 coding DNA: TGTGCCAGCAGTTTAAGCAGGTGGGATCAGCCCCAGCATTTT. It is translated as CASSLSRWDQPQHF. The rearrangement links TRBV12-3 or TRBV12-4 to TRBJ1-5; unclear D gene. This CDR3 contains 14 residues. V lost 2 bases to trimming and J lost 5 bases, with 10 bases between them.

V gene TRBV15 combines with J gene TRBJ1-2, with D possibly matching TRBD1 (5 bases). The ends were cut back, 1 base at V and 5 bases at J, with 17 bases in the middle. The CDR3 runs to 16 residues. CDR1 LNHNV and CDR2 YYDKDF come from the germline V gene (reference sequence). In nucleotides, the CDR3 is TGTGCCACCAGCAGAGGCCGGCCGCAGGGACGATATGGCTACACCTTC. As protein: CATSRGRPQGRYGYTF.

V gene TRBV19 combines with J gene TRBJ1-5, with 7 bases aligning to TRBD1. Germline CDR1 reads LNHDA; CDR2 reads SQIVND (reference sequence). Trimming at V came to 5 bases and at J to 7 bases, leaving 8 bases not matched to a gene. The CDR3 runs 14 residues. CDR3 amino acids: CASSPSGGIQPQHF. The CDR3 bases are TGTGCCAGTAGTCCCTCAGGGGGAATCCAGCCCCAGCATTTT.

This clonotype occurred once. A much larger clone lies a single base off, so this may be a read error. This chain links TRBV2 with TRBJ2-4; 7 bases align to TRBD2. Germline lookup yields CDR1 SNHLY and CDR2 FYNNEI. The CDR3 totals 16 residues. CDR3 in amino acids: CASSRWEGLAKNIRYF. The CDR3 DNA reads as TGTGCCAGCAGTCGGTGGGAGGGGCTAGCCAAAAACATTCGGTACTTC.

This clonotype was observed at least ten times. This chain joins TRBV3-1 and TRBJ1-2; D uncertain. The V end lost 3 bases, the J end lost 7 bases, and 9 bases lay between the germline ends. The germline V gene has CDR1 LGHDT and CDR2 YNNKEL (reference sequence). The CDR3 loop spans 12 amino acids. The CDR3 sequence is CASSQSLSGYTF. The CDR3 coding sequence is TGTGCCAGCAGCCAGTCGCTCTCTGGCTACACCTTC. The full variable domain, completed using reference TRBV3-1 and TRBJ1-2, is DTAVSQTPKYLVTQMGNDKSIKCEQNLGHDTMYWYKQDSKKFLKIMFSYNNKELIINETVPNRFSPKSPDKAHLNLHINSLELGDSAVYFCASSQSLSGYTFGSGTRLTVV.

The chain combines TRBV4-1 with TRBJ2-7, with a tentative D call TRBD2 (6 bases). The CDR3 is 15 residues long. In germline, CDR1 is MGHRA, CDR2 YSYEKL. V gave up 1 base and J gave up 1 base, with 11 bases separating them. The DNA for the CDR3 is TGCGCCAGCAGCCAAGTGGGGGGACGTTCCTACGAGCAGTACTTC. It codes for CASSQVGGRSYEQYF.

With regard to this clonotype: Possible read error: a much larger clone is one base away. The CDR3 region is CASSQDSAGAETQYF. CDR3 DNA sequence: TGTGCCAGCAGCCAAGATTCAGCGGGAGCTGAGACCCAGTACTTC. The rearrangement joins TRBV3-1 to TRBJ2-5; 8 bases agree with TRBD2. Germline-derived CDR1 and CDR2 are LGHDT and YNNKEL (reference sequence). This CDR3 has 15 residues. V trimming: 0 bases; J trimming: 5 bases; junction bases outside the gene matches: 5.

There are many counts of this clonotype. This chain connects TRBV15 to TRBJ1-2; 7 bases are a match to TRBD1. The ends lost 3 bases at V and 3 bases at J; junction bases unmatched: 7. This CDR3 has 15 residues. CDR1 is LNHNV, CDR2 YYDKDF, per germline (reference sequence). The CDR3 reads CATSSMTGTYYGYTF. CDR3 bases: TGTGCCACCAGCAGCATGACAGGGACTTACTATGGCTACACCTTC.

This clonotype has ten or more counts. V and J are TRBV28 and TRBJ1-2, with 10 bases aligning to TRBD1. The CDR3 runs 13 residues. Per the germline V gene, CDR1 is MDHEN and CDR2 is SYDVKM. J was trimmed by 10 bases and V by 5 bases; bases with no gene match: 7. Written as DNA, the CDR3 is TGTGCCAGCAGTCCAGGACAGGGGGACGACTACACCTTC. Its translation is CASSPGQGDDYTF.

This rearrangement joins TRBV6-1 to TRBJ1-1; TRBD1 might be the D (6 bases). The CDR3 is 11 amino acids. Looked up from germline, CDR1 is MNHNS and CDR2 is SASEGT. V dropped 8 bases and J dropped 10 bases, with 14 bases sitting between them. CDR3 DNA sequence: TGTGCCAGCCAGGCCGGGGGGCGAGCTTTCTTT. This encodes CASQAGGRAFF.

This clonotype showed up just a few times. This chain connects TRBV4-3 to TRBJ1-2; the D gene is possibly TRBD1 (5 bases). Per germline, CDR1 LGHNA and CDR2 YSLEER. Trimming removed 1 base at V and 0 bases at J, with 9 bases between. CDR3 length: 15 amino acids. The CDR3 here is CASSQGRGSNYGYTF. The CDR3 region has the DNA TGCGCCAGCAGCCAAGGGCGGGGGTCTAACTATGGCTACACCTTC.